This T cell receptor beta chain was sequenced for a study of control samples from healthy donors and cancer patients. There are 15 residues in the CDR3. V lost 6 bases and J 5 bases, leaving 19 bases between the germline ends. Germline V gene data show CDR1 as MGHDK and CDR2 as SYGVNS. TCRdb's copy holds only in-frame clones and misses some; the assay was immunoSEQ multiplex PCR. Of roughly 120,000 clones detected, around 87% appear once; the ten largest clones hold roughly 3.7%. The chain links TRBV25-1 to TRBJ1-1; the D gene is possibly TRBD1 (6 bases). This TCR was sampled from a woman aged 60 to 75 with lung cancer. Sequencing was performed on PBMCs. The CDR3 protein is CASRLGSSGDTEAFF. CDR3 in DNA: TGTGCCAGCAGACTCGGGTCTTCAGGGGATACTGAAGCTTTCTTT.